These T cell receptor beta chains were read from a single sample in a study of T and B cells in COVID-19 patients. TCRdb recomputed calls from the multiplex PCR reads with MiXCR, one row per CDR3 protein. The sample includes around 16,000 distinct CDR3 sequences, approximately 26% of them seen just once. The sequenced sample consisted of blood. The receptors originated from a human donor who had recovered from COVID-19. CDR3s include the opening cysteine and the closing phenylalanine or tryptophan. The order of the fields is CDR3 protein, CDR3 DNA, D gene, J gene, clone size, V gene. A D gene is named only where the DNA matches it firmly. The size of a clone is reported for some rows only, either as once, few or many, or as a class for expanded clones.

CASSLDLPGTTYAYTF	TGTGCCAGCAGCTTGGACCTACCCGGGACAACCTATGCCTACACCTTC	.	TRBJ1-2	few	TRBV5-4
CASTPLAELYNEQFF	TGTGCCAGCACCCCACTAGCGGAACTTTACAATGAGCAGTTCTTC	TRBD2	TRBJ2-1	few	TRBV5-4
CASSFLRTLNTEAFF	TGTGCCAGCAGTTTCTTAAGGACATTGAACACTGAAGCTTTCTTT	.	TRBJ1-1	few	TRBV6-5
CASSFDRPGEQYF	TGTGCCAGCAGCTTTGACAGGCCAGGGGAGCAGTACTTC	.	TRBJ2-7	few	TRBV6-6
CASSLDRVRPGGGYGYTF	TGTGCCAGCAGCCTAGACAGGGTGCGCCCTGGGGGGGGCTATGGCTACACCTTC	TRBD1	TRBJ1-2	many	TRBV7-2
CASSLGSYEQYF	TGTGCCAGCAGCCTAGGAAGCTACGAGCAGTACTTC	.	TRBJ2-7	once	TRBV7-9
CASSLISGGTTDTQYF	TGCGCCAGCAGCTTGATCAGCGGTGGAACCACAGATACGCAGTATTTT	.	TRBJ2-3	few	TRBV5-1
CASRQGDAGNQPQHF	TGCGCCAGTCGACAGGGGGACGCCGGAAATCAGCCCCAGCATTTT	TRBD1	TRBJ1-5	.	TRBV5-1
CASSPVGGRNTGELFF	TGTGCCAGCAGTCCTGTCGGTGGACGGAACACCGGGGAGCTGTTTTTT	.	TRBJ2-2	few	TRBV7-2
CASSSLRGQPPYEQYF	TGTGCCAGCAGTTCCCTCCGGGGACAGCCTCCTTACGAGCAGTACTTC	TRBD1	TRBJ2-7	few	TRBV6-2/TRBV6-3
CASSRKGNTGELFF	TGTGCCAGTAGTAGGAAGGGGAACACCGGGGAGCTGTTTTTT	.	TRBJ2-2	medium-sized	TRBV19
CAWSGIHTEAFF	TGTGCCTGGAGTGGTATTCACACTGAAGCTTTCTTT	.	TRBJ1-1	few	TRBV30
CASSYSGRLTEAFF	TGTGCCAGCAGTTACAGCGGCCGCCTCACTGAAGCTTTCTTT	.	TRBJ1-1	.	TRBV6-2/TRBV6-3
CASSIPARSGNTIYF	TGTGCCAGTAGTATTCCAGCGCGCTCTGGAAACACCATATATTTT	.	TRBJ1-3	few	TRBV19
CASSASGGSYNEQFF	TGTGCCAGCAGCGCGTCAGGGGGCTCCTACAATGAGCAGTTCTTC	TRBD1	TRBJ2-1	medium-sized	TRBV5-6
CASSALRTEAFF	TGTGCCAGCAGTGCCCTCAGGACTGAAGCTTTCTTT	.	TRBJ1-1	few	TRBV6-1
CASSQASVSGANVLTF	TGCGCCAGCAGCCAAGCGTCGGTCTCTGGGGCCAACGTCCTGACTTTC	.	TRBJ2-6	few	TRBV4-3
CASSLEGYSPLHF	TGTGCCAGCAGCTTGGAAGGGTATTCACCCCTCCACTTT	.	TRBJ1-6	few	TRBV5-4
CAISDRGLNYGYTF	TGTGCCATCAGTGACAGGGGCCTTAACTATGGCTACACCTTC	.	TRBJ1-2	few	TRBV10-3
CASSPGQVVSPLHF	TGTGCCAGCTCACCGGGACAGGTCGTTTCACCCCTCCACTTT	TRBD1	TRBJ1-6	many	TRBV18
CATRGTPRGTDTQYF	TGTGCCACTCGAGGGACGCCTCGGGGCACAGATACGCAGTATTTT	.	TRBJ2-3	medium-sized	TRBV19
CASSPGLSNEQFF	TGTGCCAGCAGCCCAGGACTCTCCAATGAGCAGTTCTTC	.	TRBJ2-1	many	TRBV6-2/TRBV6-3
CAWATSPSYDEQYF	TGTGCCTGGGCTACCAGCCCTTCCTACGACGAGCAGTACTTC	.	TRBJ2-7	few	TRBV30
CASSYSGGRAGADTQYF	TGTGCCAGCAGTTACTCGGGCGGGAGGGCCGGGGCAGATACGCAGTATTTT	TRBD2	TRBJ2-3	.	TRBV6-5
CSAGDRVTGELFF	TGCAGCGCGGGGGACCGCGTTACCGGGGAGCTGTTTTTT	.	TRBJ2-2	medium-sized	TRBV29-1
CASSYIRGRGGETQYF	TGTGCCAGCAGTTACATCAGGGGGCGGGGGGGGGAGACCCAGTACTTC	.	TRBJ2-5	.	TRBV28
CASSLATNSYEQYF	TGTGCCAGCAGCTTAGCGACGAATAGCTACGAGCAGTACTTC	.	TRBJ2-7	.	TRBV11-1
CASSYRDYQETQYF	TGTGCCAGCAGTTATAGGGACTACCAAGAGACCCAGTACTTC	.	TRBJ2-5	medium-sized	TRBV6-5
CASGSGQMPLYEQYF	TGTGCCAGCGGGTCGGGACAGATGCCCCTCTACGAGCAGTACTTC	TRBD1	TRBJ2-7	.	TRBV5-4
CASSQTVSTDTQYF	TGCGCCAGCAGTCAGACGGTGAGCACAGATACGCAGTATTTT	.	TRBJ2-3	.	TRBV5-1
CASSDPGQGDGEQFF	TGTGCCAGCAGCGACCCGGGACAGGGGGATGGTGAGCAGTTCTTC	TRBD1	TRBJ2-1	few	TRBV6-1
CASSLLLAGVSLDTQYF	TGTGCCAGCAGCTTATTACTAGCGGGGGTGTCCCTGGATACGCAGTATTTT	TRBD2	TRBJ2-3	many	TRBV5-4
CASSRAGLGEKLFF	TGTGCCAGCAGTCGAGCAGGGCTGGGTGAAAAACTGTTTTTT	.	TRBJ1-4	many	TRBV6-5
CAILAGGYTDTQYF	TGTGCCATCTTAGCGGGGGGCTACACAGATACGCAGTATTTT	TRBD2	TRBJ2-3	many	TRBV12-3/TRBV12-4
CASSLARGNTGELFF	TGTGCCAGCAGCTTAGCTAGAGGGAACACCGGGGAGCTGTTTTTT	.	TRBJ2-2	.	TRBV7-9
CASSPGGRPQAEQYF	TGTGCCAGCAGTCCGGGTGGGCGCCCCCAGGCCGAGCAGTACTTC	.	TRBJ2-7	few	TRBV12-3/TRBV12-4
CASSHSQRTTDTQYF	TGTGCCAGCAGCCATTCGCAACGGACCACAGATACGCAGTATTTT	.	TRBJ2-3	medium-sized	TRBV27
CASSYSSRASRSYEQYF	TGTGCCAGCAGTTACTCGAGTAGGGCCTCCCGCTCCTACGAGCAGTACTTC	.	TRBJ2-7	.	TRBV6-2/TRBV6-3
CASSTVGSKETQYF	TGTGCCAGCAGTACTGTGGGATCCAAAGAGACCCAGTACTTC	.	TRBJ2-5	.	TRBV7-2
CASSSTGTGALEQYF	TGCGCCAGCAGCTCCACCGGGACAGGGGCCCTCGAGCAGTACTTC	TRBD1	TRBJ2-7	few	TRBV5-1
CASRPQGASLPAEAFF	TGTGCCAGCAGGCCTCAGGGGGCGTCCTTGCCGGCTGAAGCTTTCTTT	TRBD1	TRBJ1-1	.	TRBV11-2
CASSPDPPSALAKNIQYF	TGTGCCAGCTCCCCAGACCCCCCTAGCGCGCTAGCCAAAAACATTCAGTACTTC	.	TRBJ2-4	.	TRBV18
CSVEGLGENTIYF	TGCAGCGTTGAAGGGTTGGGCGAAAACACCATATATTTT	.	TRBJ1-3	medium-sized	TRBV29-1